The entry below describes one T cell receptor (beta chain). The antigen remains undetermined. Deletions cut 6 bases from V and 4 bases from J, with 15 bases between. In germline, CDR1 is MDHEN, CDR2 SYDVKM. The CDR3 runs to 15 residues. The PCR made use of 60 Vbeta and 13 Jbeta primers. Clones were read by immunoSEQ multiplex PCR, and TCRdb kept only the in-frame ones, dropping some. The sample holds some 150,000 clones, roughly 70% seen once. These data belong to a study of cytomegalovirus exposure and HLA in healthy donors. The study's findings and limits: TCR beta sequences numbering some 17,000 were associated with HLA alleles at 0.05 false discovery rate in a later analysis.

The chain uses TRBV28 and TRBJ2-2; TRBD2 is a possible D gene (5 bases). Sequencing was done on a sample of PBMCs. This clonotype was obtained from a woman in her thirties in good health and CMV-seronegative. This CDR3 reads CASSPSAGFTGELFF. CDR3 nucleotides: TGTGCCAGCAGCCCCTCTGCGGGTTTCACCGGGGAGCTGTTTTTT.